This section outlines one T cell receptor beta chain sequence together with its context. Its antigen is currently not known. The record has no base qualities; no much larger clone is one base away. For the CD8 naive samples, CD45RO-negative cells were positively selected for CCR7, yielding a CD45RA+CCR7+ population from which TemRA cells were excluded. The donors were healthy, HIV-negative adults who had no recently reported acute infections or vaccinations. Only Caucasian adults living in Nashville, Tennessee, USA were represented among the donors. Blood was collected by leukapheresis, and PBMCs were isolated by Ficoll-Histopaque density gradient centrifugation and then cryopreserved in liquid nitrogen vapor phase. Analytical flow cytometry was used to check the purity and quantity of each magnetically sorted T cell population. Genomic DNA was isolated from each sorted fraction and quantified by UV absorbance on a Nanodrop 2000c.

The sample comes from a study of shared clonotypes between healthy human individuals (TCRdb year 2020). In the study overall: The cohort included three men and a couple of women between 18 and 49 years of age. Per donor, three plates each were used for CD4 naive and CD4 memory, two for CD8 naive, and one for CD8 memory. Blood TCR repertoires of 5 or 6 healthy adults were deeply sequenced to estimate repertoire size and the extent of clonotype sharing between individuals. To increase sequencing depth and limit assay-specific biases, TCR repertoire library preparation and sequencing were carried out by different laboratories using diverse techniques. Per donor, leukapheresis produced somewhere between about 0.94 and 8.9 billion PBMCs. Overall results and qualifications from the work: The genetic and exposure-history diversity represented was limited by the small number of donors. Naive subsets generally had larger estimated clonotype richness than memory subsets did. Incomplete sequencing was indicated by rarefaction of sorted-subset datasets, despite the large sequencing depth. Sharing across four donors was observed for approximately 5% of naive CD4, under 4% of naive CD8, roughly 2.4% of memory CD4, and roughly 0.4% of memory CD8 clonotypes. Pairwise subsampling indicated that sequencing depth was expected to affect the degree of clonotype sharing among donors. Higher generation probabilities were observed for clonotypes shared by all four sorted-subset donors than for non-shared clonotypes. Only blood was sampled, and tissue TCR repertoires likely differ from those in blood.

TCR CDR3 regions were amplified from genomic DNA by multiplex PCR using the deep immunoSEQ assay. For each cell subset, the extracted genomic DNA was distributed evenly across all wells of several immunoSEQ 96-well plates, and each plate served as one replicate. For sorted subsets, each replicate PCR was loaded with 200 ng genomic DNA, equivalent to about 33,000 T cell genomes. Purified libraries were measured with a Qubit 3.0 fluorometer, size-checked on a Bioanalyzer 2100, and measured again with the KAPA Library Quantification kit. Each immunoSEQ 96-well plate was sequenced on its own single-read 150-cycle Illumina NextSeq 550 flow cell. For the original study's pipeline: The immunoSEQ output contained only junctional sequences without quality scores, so filtering could not match that applied to full-length reads. Sequences were annotated with PyIR, a Python wrapper for IgBLAST v1.9, using IMGT germline references to assign V/J genes and CDR3. Reads with weak V/J assignments (E-value above 1e-6), missing CDR3, stop codons, out-of-frame junctions, or ambiguous translated residues were removed. V3J clonotypes were defined by identical inferred V gene, J gene, and CDR3 amino acid sequence. Percentage overlap between repertoires was calculated by dividing the number of shared unique clonotypes by the size of the smaller repertoire. Three approaches were used to assess repertoire richness: RTK rarefaction, the Chao1 estimator, and Recon v2.1 estimates of unobserved clonotypes. OLGA was used to compute generation probabilities for all TCRbeta clonotypes that the gDNA method yielded from four donors. The table comes from immuneACCESS by way of TCRdb, which keeps in-frame sequences with V and J called. Part of the clones is missing from these tables; in studies checked, under half for an unresolved V gene and the rest for unknown reasons. That table is the source of V, J and clone size, and D and trimming were worked out from the DNA. This sample has roughly 2,000,000 clones in its table, and around 95% of those were observed once. Under 2% of the sample is taken by the ten largest.

Between the V and J ends, shortened by 6 bases and 6 bases respectively, the junction contains 13 bases. The germline V gene yields SGHRS for CDR1 and YFSETQ for CDR2. Inclusive of the bounding cysteine and phenylalanine, the CDR3 is 13 residues long. This entry keeps only the CDR3 DNA: 39 bases, framed from base 1. The chain uses TRBV5-1 and TRBJ2-1; the D gene assignment is ambiguous. Sequencing was performed on naive CD8+ T cells from PBMCs. Reading the label with the study, this specimen's cell subset or site is: CD45RA+CCR7+. This clonotype originated in a young man in good health. Some clones in this sample may be carry-over from other donors' samples. The DNA reads TGCGCCAGCATGAGGACCCCTGGCAATGAGCAGTTCTTC. Its protein reads: CASMRTPGNEQFF. When the CDR3 is completed using the reference TRBV5-1 and TRBJ2-1 genes on either side, the full variable domain is KAGVTQTPRYLIKTRGQQVTLSCSPISGHRSVSWYQQTPGQGLQFLFEYFSETQRNKGNFPGRFSGRQFSNSRSEMNVSTLELGDSALYLCASMRTPGNEQFFGPGTRLTVL.